This T cell receptor (beta chain) was sequenced in a study of cytomegalovirus exposure and HLA in healthy donors. Study observations and caveats: 150 or so TCR beta chains were listed as cytomegalovirus-associated. Presence/absence analyses assumed roughly uniform sequencing depth across donors.

PCR was performed using 60 Vbeta and 13 Jbeta primers. Generated by immunoSEQ multiplex PCR, the TCRdb table keeps only in-frame clones and is missing some. The sample lists over 140,000 clones, about 80% occurring once. About this clone: Its specificity is unknown.

Germline V gene data show CDR1 as LNHNV and CDR2 as YYDKDF (reference sequence). The CDR3 spans 17 residues. Trimming took 0 bases from V and 1 from J, leaving 13 bases between them. As for the donors, each was a healthy bone marrow donor. The sequenced sample consisted of PBMCs. The chain recombines TRBV15 with TRBJ1-5; the D gene is possibly TRBD1 (6 bases). The source is a man aged 30 to 45 in good health and CMV-seropositive. CDR3 DNA: TGTGCCACCAGCAGAGACCCCCGGGACATAAGCAATCAGCCCCAGCATTTT. Amino acids: CATSRDPRDISNQPQHF.